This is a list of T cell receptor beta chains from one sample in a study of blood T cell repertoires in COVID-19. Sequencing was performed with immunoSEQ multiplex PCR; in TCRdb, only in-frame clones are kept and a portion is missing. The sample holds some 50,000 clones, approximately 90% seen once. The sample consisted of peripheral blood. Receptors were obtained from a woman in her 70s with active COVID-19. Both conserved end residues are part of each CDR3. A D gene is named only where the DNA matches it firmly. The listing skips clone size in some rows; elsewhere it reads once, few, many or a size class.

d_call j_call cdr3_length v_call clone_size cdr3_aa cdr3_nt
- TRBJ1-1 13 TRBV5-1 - CASSSGVNTEAFF TGCGCCAGCAGCTCAGGGGTGAACACTGAAGCTTTCTTT
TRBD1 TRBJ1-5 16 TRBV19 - CASRNQGTGRHQPQHF TGTGCCAGTAGGAATCAGGGGACAGGGCGTCATCAGCCCCAGCATTTT
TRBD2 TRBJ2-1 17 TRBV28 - CASSSPSTSGTYNEQFF TGTGCCAGCAGTTCCCCCTCGACTAGCGGAACCTACAATGAGCAGTTCTTC
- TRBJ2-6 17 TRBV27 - CASTHRVGSSGANVLTF TGTGCCAGCACTCACAGGGTTGGGAGCTCTGGGGCCAACGTCCTGACTTTC
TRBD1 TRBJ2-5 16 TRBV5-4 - CASSTTGQGGVETQYF TGTGCCAGCAGCACAACCGGACAGGGTGGGGTGGAGACCCAGTACTTC
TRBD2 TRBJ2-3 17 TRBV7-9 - CASSPGTSGSLTDTQYF TGTGCCAGCAGCCCCGGGACTAGCGGGAGCCTCACAGATACGCAGTATTTT
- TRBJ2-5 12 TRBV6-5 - CAIGGPSETQYF TGTGCAATCGGAGGGCCCTCAGAGACCCAGTACTTC
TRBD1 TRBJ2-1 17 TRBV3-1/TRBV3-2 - CASSQRRTGESYNEQFF TGTGCCAGCAGCCAACGAAGAACAGGGGAATCCTACAATGAGCAGTTCTTC
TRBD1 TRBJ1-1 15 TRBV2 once CARRYRGHQNTEAFF TGTGCCCGTCGTTACAGGGGGCACCAGAACACTGAAGCTTTCTTT
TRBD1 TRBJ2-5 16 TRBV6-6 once CASRPGQGQVGETQYF TGTGCCAGCAGACCCGGACAGGGCCAGGTGGGAGAGACCCAGTACTTC
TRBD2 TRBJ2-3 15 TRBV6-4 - CASSASGRTGDTQYF TGTGCCAGCAGTGCCAGCGGGAGAACCGGGGATACGCAGTATTTT
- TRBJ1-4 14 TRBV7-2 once CASSPGGVGEKLFF TGTGCCAGCAGCCCTGGAGGGGTGGGCGAAAAACTGTTTTTT
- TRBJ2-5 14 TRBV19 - CASRRTREQETQYF TGTGCCAGTAGGAGAACTAGGGAGCAAGAGACCCAGTACTTC
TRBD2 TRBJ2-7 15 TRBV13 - CASSQAASGIYEQYF TGTGCCAGCAGCCAAGCGGCTAGCGGGATCTACGAGCAGTACTTC
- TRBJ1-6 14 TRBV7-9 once CASSLGQGRSPLHF TGTGCCAGCAGCTTAGGGCAGGGTCGCTCACCCCTCCACTTT
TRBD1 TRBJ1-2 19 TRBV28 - CASSLGPGQGALMGYGYTF TGTGCCAGCAGTTTAGGACCGGGACAGGGGGCGCTCATGGGATATGGCTACACCTTC
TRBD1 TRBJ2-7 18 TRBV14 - CASSPQSGQTFTNYEQYF TGTGCCAGCAGCCCTCAGTCGGGACAGACTTTCACCAACTACGAGCAGTACTTC
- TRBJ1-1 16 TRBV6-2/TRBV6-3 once CASSYQSGHEGTEAFF TGTGCCAGCAGTTACCAGTCAGGCCACGAGGGCACTGAAGCTTTCTTT
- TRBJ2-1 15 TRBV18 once CASSPFRDSDNEQFF TGTGCCAGCTCACCATTTAGGGACTCAGACAATGAGCAGTTCTTC
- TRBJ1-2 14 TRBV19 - CASATFDRLQGYTF TGTGCCAGTGCCACCTTCGACAGGCTCCAGGGCTACACCTTC
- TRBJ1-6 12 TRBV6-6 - CASSYGGSPLHF TGTGCCAGCAGTTACGGCGGCTCACCCCTCCACTTT
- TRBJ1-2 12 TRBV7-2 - CAATEQFYGYTF TGTGCCGCTACCGAACAGTTTTATGGCTACACCTTC
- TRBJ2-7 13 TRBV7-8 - CASSFAPTYEQYF TGTGCCAGCAGCTTCGCTCCTACCTACGAGCAGTACTTC
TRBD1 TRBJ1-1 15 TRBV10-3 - CAISTGQGMNTEAFF TGTGCCATCAGTACGGGACAGGGCATGAACACTGAAGCTTTCTTT
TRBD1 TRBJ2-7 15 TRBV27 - CASSLFSGQGSEQYF TGTGCCAGCAGTTTATTTTCGGGACAGGGATCCGAGCAGTACTTC
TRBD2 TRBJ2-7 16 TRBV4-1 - CASSHWGLGLDGEQYF TGCGCCAGCAGCCATTGGGGCCTCGGACTAGATGGCGAGCAGTACTTC
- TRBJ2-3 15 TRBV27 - CASSWSSGNTDTQYF TGTGCCAGCAGTTGGTCGAGCGGCAACACAGATACGCAGTATTTT
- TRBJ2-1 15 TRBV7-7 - CASSSGAGSYNEQFF TGTGCCAGCAGCTCAGGTGCTGGCAGCTACAATGAGCAGTTCTTC
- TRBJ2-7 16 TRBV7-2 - CASSLFSSLQVYEQYF TGTGCCAGCAGCTTATTTAGCAGCCTACAAGTCTACGAGCAGTACTTC
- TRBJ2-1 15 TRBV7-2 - CASSLDERAYNEQFF TGTGCCAGCAGCTTAGATGAGCGGGCCTACAATGAGCAGTTCTTC
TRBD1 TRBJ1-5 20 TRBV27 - CASSYGVGTGGALGNQPQHF TGTGCCAGCAGCTATGGAGTTGGGACAGGGGGCGCGTTAGGCAATCAGCCCCAGCATTTT
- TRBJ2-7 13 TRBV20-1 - CSASGRGAREQYF TGCAGTGCTAGTGGAAGAGGCGCGAGGGAGCAGTACTTC
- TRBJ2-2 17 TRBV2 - CASIPPGGTRATGELFF TGTGCCAGCATCCCCCCAGGCGGGACCCGAGCGACCGGGGAGCTGTTTTTT
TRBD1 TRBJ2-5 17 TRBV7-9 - CASSSGVGTGQQETQYF TGTGCCAGCAGCTCAGGGGTTGGGACAGGACAACAAGAGACCCAGTACTTC
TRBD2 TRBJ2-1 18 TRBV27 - CASSYTSGRPSSYNEQFF TGTGCCAGCAGCTACACTAGCGGGAGGCCAAGCTCCTACAATGAGCAGTTCTTC
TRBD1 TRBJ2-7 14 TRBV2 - CASSAGDRGHEQYF TGTGCCAGCAGTGCGGGGGACAGGGGCCACGAGCAGTACTTC
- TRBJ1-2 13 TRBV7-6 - CASSPSGFRDYTF TGTGCCAGCAGCCCCTCCGGGTTTAGAGACTACACCTTC
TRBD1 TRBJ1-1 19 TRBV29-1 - CSVETVSGQGVSLNTEAFF TGCAGCGTTGAAACGGTGTCGGGACAGGGGGTGTCATTGAACACTGAAGCTTTCTTT
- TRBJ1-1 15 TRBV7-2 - CASSKSGQTNTEAFF TGTGCCAGCAGCAAAAGCGGACAGACCAACACTGAAGCTTTCTTT
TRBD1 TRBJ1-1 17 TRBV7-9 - CASSSKAPDRGPTEAFF TGTGCCAGCAGCTCAAAAGCCCCCGACAGGGGCCCGACTGAAGCTTTCTTT
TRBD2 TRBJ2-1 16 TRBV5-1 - CASSLGLAVMYNEQFF TGCGCCAGCAGCTTGGGTCTAGCGGTCATGTACAATGAGCAGTTCTTC
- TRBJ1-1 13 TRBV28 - CASSLSGGRAAFF TGTGCCAGCAGTTTATCCGGGGGGCGGGCGGCTTTCTTT
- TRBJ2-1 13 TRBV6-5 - CASTRQPYNEQFF TGTGCCAGCACGAGGCAACCCTACAATGAGCAGTTCTTC
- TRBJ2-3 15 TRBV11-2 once CASSPWLGSTDTQYF TGTGCCAGCAGCCCCTGGCTGGGCAGCACAGATACGCAGTATTTT
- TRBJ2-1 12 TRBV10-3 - CAISERGNEQFF TGTGCCATCAGTGAGCGGGGCAATGAGCAGTTCTTC
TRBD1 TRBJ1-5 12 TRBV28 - CASTTGNQPQHF TGTGCCAGCACGACAGGGAATCAGCCCCAGCATTTT